This TCR beta chain came from a study of T cell responses to AZD1222 COVID-19 vaccine. Study conclusions and caveats: Regions 160-218 and 743-854 held dominance among vaccine-associated CD4 TCRs, which spanned spike. Donors were largely white British and mainly female; clonal diversity was possibly underestimated.

Profiling relied on immunoSEQ multiplex PCR, and the TCRdb table lists in-frame clones only, not all of them. The sample lists roughly 180,000 clones, around 95% occurring once. As concerns this clone: The antigen is undetermined.

CDR1 and CDR2 (germline): ENHRY, SYGVKD. Trimming removed 4 bases from V and 8 bases from J, with 11 bases in between. This CDR3 has 13 amino acids. The V and J genes are TRBV10-3 and TRBJ1-4; tentatively, D is TRBD1 (5 bases). The TCR sequence derives from an adult in good health. This specimen was peripheral blood, taken on day 0 of AZD1222 vaccination. CDR3 region: CAISGAGNEKLFF. DNA of the CDR3: TGTGCCATCAGTGGTGCAGGGAACGAAAAACTGTTTTTT.